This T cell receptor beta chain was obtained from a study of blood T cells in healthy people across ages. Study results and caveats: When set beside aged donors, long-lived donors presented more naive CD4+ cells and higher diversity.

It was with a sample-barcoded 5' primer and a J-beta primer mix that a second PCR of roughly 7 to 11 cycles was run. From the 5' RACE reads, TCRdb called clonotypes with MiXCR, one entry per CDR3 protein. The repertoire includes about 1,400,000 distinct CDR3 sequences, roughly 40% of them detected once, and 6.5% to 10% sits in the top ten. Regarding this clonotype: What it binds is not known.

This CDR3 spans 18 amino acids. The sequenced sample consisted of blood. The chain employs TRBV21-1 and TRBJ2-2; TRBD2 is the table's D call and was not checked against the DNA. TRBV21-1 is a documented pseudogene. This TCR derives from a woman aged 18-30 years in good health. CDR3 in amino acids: CASSANPGTSVDTGELFF. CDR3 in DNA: TGTGCCAGCAGCGCAAACCCCGGGACTAGCGTAGACACCGGGGAGCTGTTTTTT.